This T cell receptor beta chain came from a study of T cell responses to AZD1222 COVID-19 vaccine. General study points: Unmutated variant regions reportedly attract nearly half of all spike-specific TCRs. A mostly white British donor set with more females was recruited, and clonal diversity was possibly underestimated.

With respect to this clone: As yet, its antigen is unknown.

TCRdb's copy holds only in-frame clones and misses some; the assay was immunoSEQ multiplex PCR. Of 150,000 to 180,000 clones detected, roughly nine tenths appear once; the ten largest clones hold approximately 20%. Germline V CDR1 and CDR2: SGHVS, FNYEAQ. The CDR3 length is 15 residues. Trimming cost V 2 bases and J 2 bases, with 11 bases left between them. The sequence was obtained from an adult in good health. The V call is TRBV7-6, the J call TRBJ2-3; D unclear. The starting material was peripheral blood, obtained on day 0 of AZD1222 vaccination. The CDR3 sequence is CASSLSWAPTDTQYF. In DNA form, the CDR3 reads TGTGCCAGCAGCTTAAGTTGGGCCCCCACAGATACGCAGTATTTT.